One sample yielded the 27 T cell receptor beta chains listed below, sequenced in a study of T cells in Graves' hyperthyroidism and ophthalmopathy. TCR beta CDR3 region amplification was performed from RNA transcripts. The primer set for the first-round RT-PCR of the TCR CDR3 was HTBI. TCRdb redid the calling of the multiplex PCR reads with MiXCR, one entry per CDR3 protein. This table has hundreds of thousands of distinct CDR3 sequences, 14% to 15% appearing once. The sequenced sample consisted of blood. Source of these receptors: a woman aged 40-49 years with Graves' ophthalmopathy.

This clonotype was counted at least ten times. V usage is TRBV6-5 and J usage is TRBJ2-4; possible D gene TRBD2, 6 bases. The CDR3 has 15 residues. The V end was cut by 0 bases, the J end by 7 bases, with 13 bases between. Germline-derived CDR1 and CDR2 are MNHEY and SVGAGI. DNA for the CDR3: TGTGCCAGCAGTTACTCTTTTGCCGGGAGTAACATTCAGTACTTC. It yields the protein CASSYSFAGSNIQYF.

The chain combines TRBV6-2 or TRBV6-3 with TRBJ2-5; 8 positions match TRBD2. This CDR3 comprises 14 residues. The V gene end was trimmed by 4 bases and the J gene end by 14 bases; junction bases not matched to a gene: 15. Germline loops: CDR1 MNHEY, CDR2 SVGEGT. The CDR3 DNA is TGTGCCAGCAGTTCCCCAAAGCTAGCGGGTGAAGAATACTTC. Translation: CASSSPKLAGEEYF.

This clonotype was counted between two and nine times. This sequence joins TRBV4-1 and TRBJ2-2; no clear D gene. The CDR3 runs 14 residues. Per germline, CDR1 MGHRA and CDR2 YSYEKL. V was cut by 1 base and J by 5 bases, with 8 bases left in between. The DNA for the CDR3 is TGCGCCAGCAGCCAAGTCTCCGTTACCGGGGAGCTGTTTTTT. As protein: CASSQVSVTGELFF.

The rearrangement uses TRBV3-1 and TRBJ1-1; 8 bases are a match to TRBD1. The J segment lost 5 bases and the V segment lost 2 bases, leaving 7 bases of the junction unmatched. Germline V CDR1 and CDR2: LGHDT, YNNKEL (reference sequence). The CDR3 is 15 amino acids. The chain's CDR3 is CASSQMDREETEAFF. Written as DNA, the CDR3 is TGTGCCAGCAGCCAAATGGACAGGGAGGAAACTGAAGCTTTCTTT.

The chain links TRBV7-2 to TRBJ2-2, with D unresolved. Trimming stripped 0 bases from V and 1 base from J, with 9 bases between. Germline CDR1 reads SGHTA; CDR2 reads FQGNSA. This CDR3 comprises 16 residues. CDR3 DNA sequence: TGTGCCAGCAGCTTAGCGCCCGGCGTGAACACCGGGGAGCTGTTTTTT. Protein sequence: CASSLAPGVNTGELFF.

This clonotype was counted ten times or more. Here the CDR3 reads CASSRPSSGTRRETQYF. For the CDR3, the DNA is TGTGCCAGCAGCCGACCTTCTTCCGGGACTAGAAGGGAGACCCAGTACTTC. The rearrangement uses TRBV11-3 and TRBJ2-5; the match to TRBD2 covers 8 bases. This CDR3 is 17 amino acids long. V gave up 5 bases and J gave up 5 bases; unmatched junction bases: 16. Germline V lookup: CDR1 SGHNT, CDR2 YENEEA.

This clonotype has at least ten counts. The chain employs TRBV20-1 and TRBJ1-1; D gene ambiguous. The length of the CDR3 is 13 residues. V lost 5 bases and J lost 8, with 18 bases in between. The germline CDR1 and CDR2 sequences are DFQATT and SNEGSKA (reference sequence). In DNA, the CDR3 is TGCAGTGCTGTGGTGCAAACCTCAAGAGAAGCTTTCTTT. Protein sequence: CSAVVQTSREAFF.

This chain links TRBV7-3 with TRBJ1-1, with 9 nucleotides matching TRBD1. Germline CDR1 and CDR2: SGHTA and FQGTGA. V lost 6 bases and J lost 0; bases outside the gene matches: 8. The CDR3 sequence is 16 residues long. The CDR3 here is CASSSRQGDMNTEAFF. The CDR3 DNA follows: TGTGCCAGCAGTTCTAGACAGGGGGACATGAACACTGAAGCTTTCTTT.

This clonotype was recorded at least ten times. This chain links TRBV24-1 with TRBJ1-5; D ambiguous. Trimming took 0 bases from V and 2 from J, leaving 4 bases between them. In germline, CDR1 is KGHDR, CDR2 SFDVKD. The CDR3 consists of 14 residues. The CDR3 loop is CATSDLGGNQPQHF. As DNA, the CDR3 is TGTGCCACCAGTGATTTGGGGGGCAATCAGCCCCAGCATTTT.

In this sample, this clonotype turned up many times. J is TRBJ2-7 and V is TRBV27, with 7 bases fitting TRBD2. Trimming at V came to 7 bases and at J to 3 bases, leaving 15 bases not matched to a gene. The CDR3 contains 16 residues. Germline assignment: CDR1 MNHEY and CDR2 SMNVEV (reference sequence). CDR3 bases: TGTGCCAGCAAATTGGGACTACCCGGAAGTAACTACGAGCAGTACTTC. This sequence encodes CASKLGLPGSNYEQYF.

Ten or more counts support this clonotype. The J gene is TRBJ2-5, the V gene TRBV20-1; tentative D call: TRBD2 (6 bases). This CDR3 is built from 14 residues. In germline, CDR1 is DFQATT, CDR2 SNEGSKA (reference sequence). Deletions cut 3 bases from V and 2 bases from J, with 13 bases between. The CDR3 DNA sequence: TGCAGTGCTAGCTTCGACGGAGGGCAAGAGACCCAGTACTTC. Its protein is CSASFDGGQETQYF.

The table lists this clonotype with many counts. The chain links TRBV12-3 or TRBV12-4 to TRBJ1-2; D perhaps matches TRBD1 (5 bases). This CDR3 is built from 14 residues. Deletions cut 7 bases from V and 0 bases from J, with 12 bases between. CDR3 nucleotide sequence: TGTGCCAGCACACACCCGGGGGCTAACTATGGCTACACCTTC. As protein: CASTHPGANYGYTF.

This clonotype turned up a few times. This chain links TRBV4-2 with TRBJ2-5; TRBD2 matches 9 bases. V shed 1 base and J 4 bases; nucleotides not matched to a gene: 4. Per germline, CDR1 LGHNA and CDR2 YNFKEQ. The CDR3 consists of 15 residues. CDR3 region: CASSQVASGIETQYF. CDR3 DNA: TGTGCCAGCAGCCAAGTAGCTAGCGGGATAGAGACCCAGTACTTC.

This clonotype has a handful of counts. The rearrangement links TRBV5-1 to TRBJ2-7, with TRBD1 matching 7 bases. This CDR3 has 15 residues. Germline values: CDR1 SGHRS, CDR2 YFSETQ. V dropped 4 bases and J dropped 1; count of bases not matched to a gene: 8. CDR3 region: CASSRGQSSSYEQYF. The CDR3 nucleotides read TGCGCCAGCAGCCGGGGACAGAGTTCATCCTACGAGCAGTACTTC.

This clonotype was seen many times. This chain links TRBV5-6 with TRBJ2-7; 8 bases align to TRBD1. Germline V lookup: CDR1 SGHDT, CDR2 YYEEEE. The junction had 8 bases not matched to a gene; V was cut back by 4 bases and J by 2 bases. This CDR3 has 15 amino acids. Here the CDR3 reads CASSRDRIGTYEQYF. The CDR3 coding sequence is TGTGCCAGCAGCCGGGACAGGATCGGGACCTACGAGCAGTACTTC.

This clonotype was seen many times. This sequence joins TRBV6-1 and TRBJ2-7; 9 nucleotides match TRBD1. CDR1 and CDR2 from the germline V gene are MNHNS and SASEGT. Losses at the gene ends were 3 bases for V and 3 bases for J; bases not matched to a gene: 6. CDR3 length: 15 amino acids. The CDR3 DNA sequence: TGTGCCAGCAGTGATCTGCGGGACAGGGTCTACGAGCAGTACTTC. Translating gives CASSDLRDRVYEQYF.

In its sample, this clonotype was seen many times. This chain uses TRBV16 with TRBJ1-3; D is unresolved. Germline V lookup: CDR1 KGHSY, CDR2 FQNENV. The CDR3 is made up of 12 amino acids. Trimming removed 6 bases from V and 4 bases from J, with 7 bases in between. CDR3 in amino acids: CASSLEGNTIYF. The CDR3 DNA sequence: TGTGCCAGCAGTTTGGAGGGAAACACCATATATTTT.

In this sample, this clonotype turned up many times. This chain links TRBV11-2 with TRBJ2-7; D is perhaps TRBD1 or TRBD2 (7 bases each). Germline V gene lookup returns CDR1 SGHAT and CDR2 FQNNGV. The CDR3 runs 13 residues. Trimming removed 6 bases from V and 10 bases from J, with 19 bases in between. CDR3 protein: CASSQGGALRQYF. The CDR3 DNA follows: TGTGCCAGCAGTCAGGGGGGGGCCCTACGCCAGTACTTC.

This clonotype was recorded many times. The chain links TRBV12-3 or TRBV12-4 to TRBJ2-7; 8 bases are shared with TRBD2. The CDR3 sequence is 14 residues long. V dropped 6 bases and J dropped 2; count of bases not matched to a gene: 6. For the CDR3, the DNA is TGTGCCAGCAGGCCAGCGGGAGCGGCCTACGAGCAGTACTTC. It specifies CASRPAGAAYEQYF.

This clonotype was recorded at least ten times. The CDR3 DNA follows: TGTGCCATCAGAAAGGAGATAGGCGGGAGGGGAACGGATCAAGAGACCCAGTACTTC. The encoded protein is CAIRKEIGGRGTDQETQYF. The rearrangement joins TRBV10-3 to TRBJ2-5; 9 bases map to TRBD2. The ends lost 6 bases at V and 2 bases at J; junction bases unmatched: 19. The CDR3 has 19 amino acids. Germline V gene lookup returns CDR1 ENHRY and CDR2 SYGVKD.

This chain links TRBV11-2 with TRBJ2-5; 9 positions match TRBD2. The V gene end was trimmed by 0 bases and the J gene end by 3 bases; junction bases not matched to a gene: 8. The CDR3 has 17 amino acids. CDR1 is SGHAT, CDR2 FQNNGV, per germline. DNA of the CDR3: TGTGCCAGCAGCTTAGATGGGTCGGTAGCGGGAGAAGAGACCCAGTACTTC. Protein sequence: CASSLDGSVAGEETQYF.

This clonotype was detected only a few times. The V call is TRBV20-1, the J call TRBJ2-1; 9 bases agree with TRBD2. This CDR3 contains 16 residues. Trimming cost V 4 bases and J 5 bases; bases outside gene matches: 12. Germline V lookup: CDR1 DFQATT, CDR2 SNEGSKA (reference sequence). The DNA of the CDR3 is TGCAGTGCTACCACTACTAGCGGGCCACCCCACAATGAGCAGTTCTTC. Translating it yields CSATTTSGPPHNEQFF.

This clonotype was counted a few times. A much larger clone is a single base away; this may be a read error. The V call is TRBV15, the J call TRBJ2-7; 7 nucleotides match TRBD1. The CDR3 is 13 amino acids. The V gene's germline CDR1 is LNHNV and CDR2 YYDKDF (reference sequence). The CDR3 is CGSSQGYSYEQYF. CDR3 DNA sequence: TGTGGCTCGTCACAGGGGTACTCCTACGAGCAGTACTTC. The full variable domain, completed using reference TRBV15 and TRBJ2-7, is DAMVIQNPRYQVTQFGKPVTLSCSQTLNHNVMYWYQQKSSQAPKLLFHYYDKDFNNEADTPDNFQSRRPNTSFCFLDIRSPGLGDTAMYLCGSSQGYSYEQYFGPGTRLTVT.

Points on this clonotype: A much larger clone lies a single base off, so this may be a read error. Here the CDR3 omits its conserved ending phenylalanine or tryptophan, so a read error is the likely source. CDR3 DNA sequence: TGTGCCAGCAGCTTTGACCGGGACGTTGCCTACGAGCAGTACCTC. Translating gives CASSFDRDVAYEQYL. The rearrangement uses TRBV7-9 and TRBJ2-7, with D perhaps matching TRBD1 or TRBD2 (5 bases each). The CDR3 spans 15 residues. Germline CDR1 and CDR2: SEHNR and FQNEAQ (reference sequence). Trimming took 3 bases from V and 2 from J, leaving 14 bases between them.

The V call is TRBV18, the J call TRBJ2-7; TRBD1 matches 11 bases. Trimming at V came to 3 bases and at J to 7 bases, leaving 8 bases not matched to a gene. Germline V gene lookup returns CDR1 KGHSH and CDR2 LQKENI. The CDR3 extends over 15 amino acids. Written as DNA, the CDR3 is TGTGCCAGCTCACCTCGGGACAGGGGGATGGGAGAGCAGTACTTC. Its protein is CASSPRDRGMGEQYF.

This clonotype was seen ten or more times. The rearrangement joins TRBV7-9 to TRBJ2-7; possible D gene TRBD1, 6 bases. Germline V lookup: CDR1 SEHNR, CDR2 FQNEAQ (reference sequence). The ends were cut back, 5 bases at V and 5 bases at J, with 13 bases in the middle. The CDR3 length is 13 residues. The CDR3 spells CASSRTDSHEQYF. CDR3 DNA sequence: TGTGCCAGCAGCCGAACGGACAGCCACGAGCAGTACTTC.

This clonotype was detected ten times or more. The chain joins TRBV24-1 to TRBJ2-5; possibly TRBD1 for D (6 bases). There are 14 residues in the CDR3. CDR1 and CDR2 from the germline V gene are KGHDR and SFDVKD. Trimming took 3 bases from V and 2 from J, leaving 9 bases between them. The CDR3 reads CATSDRDIQETQYF. Here the CDR3 DNA reads TGTGCCACCAGTGATCGGGACATTCAAGAGACCCAGTACTTC.